This T cell receptor (beta chain) was identified in a study of blood T cells in healthy people across ages. Together with a sample-barcoded 5' primer, a J-beta primer mix was included in a second PCR lasting about 7 to 12 cycles. TCRdb re-called the 5' RACE reads through MiXCR, storing one row per CDR3 protein. The sample holds hundreds of thousands of distinct CDR3 sequences, around 25% seen once. These data also featured in a second study, about T cells of mothers and their children.

The sequence came from a boy between 5 and 17 years old in good health. Sequencing input: blood.

The CDR3 protein is CASSDGRSYNSPLHF. In nucleotides, the CDR3 is TGTGCCAGCAGTGATGGCCGCTCCTATAATTCACCCCTCCACTTT. The rearrangement uses TRBV2 and TRBJ1-6; D ambiguous. V shed 3 bases and J shed 0 bases, with 6 bases lying between them. The CDR3 contains 15 residues. Germline V gene data show CDR1 as SNHLY and CDR2 as FYNNEI. Filled out from reference TRBV2 and TRBJ1-6, the complete variable domain reads EPEVTQTPSHQVTQMGQEVILRCVPISNHLYFYWYRQILGQKVEFLVSFYNNEISEKSEIFDDQFSVERPDGSNFTLKIRSTKLEDSAMYFCASSDGRSYNSPLHFGNGTRLTVT.